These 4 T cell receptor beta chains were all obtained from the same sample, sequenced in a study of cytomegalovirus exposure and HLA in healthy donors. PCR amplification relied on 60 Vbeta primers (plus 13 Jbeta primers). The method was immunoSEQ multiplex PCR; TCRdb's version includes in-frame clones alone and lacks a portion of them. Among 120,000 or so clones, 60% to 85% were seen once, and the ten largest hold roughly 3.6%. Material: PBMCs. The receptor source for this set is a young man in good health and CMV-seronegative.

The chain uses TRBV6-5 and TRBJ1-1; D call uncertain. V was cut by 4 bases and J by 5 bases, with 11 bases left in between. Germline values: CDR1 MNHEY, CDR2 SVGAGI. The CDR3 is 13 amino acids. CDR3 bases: TGTGCCAGCAGTTCCACACGGGGTACTGAAGCTTTCTTT. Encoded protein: CASSSTRGTEAFF.

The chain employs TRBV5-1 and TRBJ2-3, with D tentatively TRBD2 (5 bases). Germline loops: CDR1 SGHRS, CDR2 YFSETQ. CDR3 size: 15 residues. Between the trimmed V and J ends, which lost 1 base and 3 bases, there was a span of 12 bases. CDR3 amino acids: CASSLMSGMTDTQYF. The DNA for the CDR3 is TGCGCCAGCAGCTTGATGTCGGGGATGACAGATACGCAGTATTTT.

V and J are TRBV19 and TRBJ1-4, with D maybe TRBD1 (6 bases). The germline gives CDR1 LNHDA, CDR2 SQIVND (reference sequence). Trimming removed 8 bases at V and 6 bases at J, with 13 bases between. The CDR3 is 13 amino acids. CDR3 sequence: CASGTGLDEKLFF. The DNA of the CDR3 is TGTGCCAGTGGAACAGGGCTTGATGAAAAACTGTTTTTT.

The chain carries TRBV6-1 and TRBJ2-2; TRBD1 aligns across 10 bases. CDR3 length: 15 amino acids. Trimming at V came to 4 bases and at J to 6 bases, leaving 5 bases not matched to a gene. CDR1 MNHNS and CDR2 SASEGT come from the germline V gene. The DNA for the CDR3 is TGTGCCAGCAGTGCGACAGGGGGCATCGCCGGGGAGCTGTTTTTT. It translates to CASSATGGIAGELFF.